This is a list of T cell receptor beta chains from one sample in a study of blood T cell repertoires in COVID-19. Clones were sequenced by immunoSEQ multiplex PCR, and TCRdb holds only the in-frame ones, with some missing. The sample holds 100,000 or so clones; around 84% are singletons and the top ten take around 1.9%. The sequencing input was peripheral blood. These receptors all come from a woman in her 70s with active or convalescent COVID-19. The CDR3 runs from the conserved cysteine through the conserved F or W. Fields, in order: V gene, CDR3 length, CDR3 protein.

v_gene: TRBV5-1; len: 15; CDR3aa: CASSFSGLSYNEQFF
v_gene: TRBV10-3; len: 13; CDR3aa: CAITRTGSDTIYF
v_gene: TRBV6-1; len: 15; CDR3aa: CASSDRSGHSYEQYF
v_gene: TRBV7-7; len: 14; CDR3aa: CASSLGGDSYEQYF
v_gene: TRBV30; len: 14; CDR3aa: CAWAKGGRGEKLFF
v_gene: TRBV5-1; len: 15; CDR3aa: CASSQDRGVTGELFF
v_gene: TRBV7-3; len: 18; CDR3aa: CASSPGTASTLGANVLTF
v_gene: TRBV9; len: 15; CDR3aa: CASSVNDRANYGYTF
v_gene: TRBV5-1; len: 15; CDR3aa: CASSLGSSGDNEQFF
v_gene: TRBV10-3; len: 14; CDR3aa: CAIRDSRDTDTQYF
v_gene: TRBV5-1; len: 11; CDR3aa: CASSLGPEQFF
v_gene: TRBV7-2; len: 13; CDR3aa: CASSPQGSQPQHF
v_gene: TRBV15; len: 16; CDR3aa: CATSRDTGKLTGELFF
v_gene: TRBV28; len: 10; CDR3aa: CASRGYEQYF
v_gene: TRBV19; len: 14; CDR3aa: CASSNQGVREKLFF
v_gene: TRBV2; len: 15; CDR3aa: CASLLLAGAYNEQFF
v_gene: TRBV7-3; len: 15; CDR3aa: CASSLTGTNYNEQFF
v_gene: TRBV12-3/TRBV12-4; len: 13; CDR3aa: CASSLDSQGTQYF
v_gene: TRBV6-2/TRBV6-3; len: 15; CDR3aa: CASSYLGQGTYEQYF
v_gene: TRBV6-2/TRBV6-3; len: 17; CDR3aa: CASSYSPRKGGYQPQHF
v_gene: TRBV7-2; len: 14; CDR3aa: CASSLLGQGHEQYF
v_gene: TRBV9; len: 13; CDR3aa: CASSVGPSDTQYF
v_gene: TRBV19; len: 16; CDR3aa: CASGPRTSGGVGELFF
v_gene: TRBV13; len: 15; CDR3aa: CASSFMGPSADTQYF
v_gene: TRBV2; len: 14; CDR3aa: CASSEWTGQSGYTF
v_gene: TRBV9; len: 15; CDR3aa: CASSTRDSRPNEQFF
v_gene: TRBV18; len: 15; CDR3aa: CASSTNRGRNTEAFF
v_gene: TRBV2; len: 14; CDR3aa: CASSEEQGGYGYTF
v_gene: TRBV5-5; len: 15; CDR3aa: CASSVTGVFNQPQHF
v_gene: TRBV11-3; len: 17; CDR3aa: CASSFTSGKGQFYEQYF
v_gene: TRBV27; len: 15; CDR3aa: CASSSYTGGDTEAFF
v_gene: TRBV10-3; len: 13; CDR3aa: CAISGDINYGYTF
v_gene: TRBV11-3; len: 16; CDR3aa: CASSFFASGKYNEQFF
v_gene: TRBV28; len: 17; CDR3aa: CASKPGTTVSWGNEQFF
v_gene: TRBV12-5; len: 14; CDR3aa: CASGLVDRTYEQYF
v_gene: TRBV7-3; len: 15; CDR3aa: CASSLGLISTDTQYF
v_gene: TRBV2; len: 14; CDR3aa: CASRPGTVNSPLHF
v_gene: TRBV4-3; len: 15; CDR3aa: CASSQGLGRVNEQYF
v_gene: TRBV19; len: 13; CDR3aa: CASSKGQNYEQYF
v_gene: TRBV6-1; len: 16; CDR3aa: CASSDVGQGDNQPQHF
v_gene: TRBV20-1; len: 13; CDR3aa: CSASWRTGTEAFF
v_gene: TRBV28; len: 15; CDR3aa: CASPRAGEATDTQYF
v_gene: TRBV20-1; len: 11; CDR3aa: CSARDRLTVVF
v_gene: TRBV5-6; len: 15; CDR3aa: CASSPISGYVTEAFF